One and the same sample provided the 29 T cell receptor beta chains below, sequenced in a study of cytomegalovirus exposure and HLA in healthy donors. The PCR made use of 60 Vbeta and 13 Jbeta primers. Here immunoSEQ multiplex PCR was the method, and the copy in TCRdb shows in-frame clones only, minus some. The sample carries about 150,000 clones, approximately 69% recorded once. Specimen: PBMCs. These receptors were collected from a man in his thirties or forties in good health and CMV-seronegative.

CDR3 in amino acids: CASSPHGGNNQPQHF. CDR3 sequence (DNA): TGTGCCAGCAGCCCCCATGGCGGGAACAATCAGCCCCAGCATTTT. The chain has TRBV7-2 and TRBJ1-5; D not resolved. The ends were cut back, 5 bases at V and 3 bases at J, with 14 bases in the middle. From germline, CDR1 is SGHTA and CDR2 FQGNSA. CDR3 length: 15 residues.

The chain uses TRBV7-2 and TRBJ1-1; D is uncertain. The V gene lost 1 base and the J gene lost 5 bases, with 14 bases spanning the gap. This CDR3 is built from 15 residues. Germline CDR1 is SGHTA and CDR2 is FQGNSA. The DNA for the CDR3 is TGTGCCAGCAGCTTAGAGGCGGTGCCGACGACTGAAGCTTTCTTT. Translating gives CASSLEAVPTTEAFF.

The V gene is TRBV6-5, the J gene TRBJ1-1, with D unclear. The CDR3 loop spans 11 amino acids. The germline V gene has CDR1 MNHEY and CDR2 SVGAGI. V was cut by 7 bases and J by 4 bases, with 7 bases left in between. CDR3 loop: CASIPVTEAFF. CDR3 nucleotides: TGTGCCAGCATCCCCGTCACTGAAGCTTTCTTT.

The sample holds one count of this clone. The J gene is TRBJ2-2, the V gene TRBV6-4, with TRBD1 matching 7 bases. Germline values: CDR1 MRHNA, CDR2 SNTAGT. V dropped 5 bases and J dropped 2; count of bases not matched to a gene: 2. This CDR3 spans 14 amino acids. CDR3 nucleotides: TGTGCCAGCAGTCGACAGGGTAACACCGGGGAGCTGTTTTTT. Its protein product is CASSRQGNTGELFF.

J is TRBJ2-5 and V is TRBV5-1; 8 nucleotides agree with TRBD2. The CDR3 loop spans 18 amino acids. J lost 5 bases, V lost 0 bases, and 15 bases had no gene match. CDR1 and CDR2 (germline): SGHRS, YFSETQ. This CDR3 reads CASSLATQGLGEGETQYF. The CDR3 nucleotides read TGCGCCAGCAGCTTGGCAACTCAGGGACTAGGGGAAGGGGAGACCCAGTACTTC.

The genes are TRBV27 and TRBJ1-6, with a tentative D call TRBD1 (5 bases). V lost 3 bases to trimming and J lost 9 bases, with 15 bases between them. The CDR3 extends over 15 amino acids. Looked up from germline, CDR1 is MNHEY and CDR2 is SMNVEV (reference sequence). The CDR3 DNA reads TGTGCCAGCAGTTTGGGGGGGAGTGGGGCTTCACCCCTCCACTTT. Protein sequence: CASSLGGSGASPLHF.

The V call is TRBV27, the J call TRBJ1-2; D unclear. This CDR3 region has 13 residues. The V end was cut by 5 bases, the J end by 4 bases, with 11 bases between. Per germline, CDR1 MNHEY and CDR2 SMNVEV (reference sequence). This chain's CDR3 is CASSNTTLYGYTF. The DNA of the CDR3 is TGTGCCAGCAGTAACACCACCCTCTATGGCTACACCTTC.

This clone was seen a handful of times. This sequence joins TRBV19 and TRBJ1-5, with no clear D. The CDR3 length is 15 residues. The V end was cut by 3 bases, the J end by 0 bases, with 9 bases between. The germline gives CDR1 LNHDA, CDR2 SQIVND (reference sequence). The CDR3 sequence is CASSINADSNQPQHF. The CDR3 region has the DNA TGTGCCAGTAGTATCAACGCGGATAGCAATCAGCCCCAGCATTTT.

This chain links TRBV7-2 with TRBJ2-7, with 11 bases matching TRBD2. J gave up 4 bases and V 4 bases, and 0 bases lay outside the gene matches. Germline V gives CDR1 SGHTA, CDR2 FQGNSA. The CDR3 covers 13 residues. The CDR3 here is CASSWTSGYEQYF. CDR3 DNA: TGTGCCAGCAGCTGGACTAGCGGGTACGAGCAGTACTTC.

The rearrangement uses TRBV11-2 and TRBJ1-5, with D maybe TRBD1 (6 bases). Trimming left V 2 bases short and J 3 bases short, with 8 bases between. CDR1 and CDR2 (germline): SGHAT, FQNNGV. This CDR3 is built from 14 residues. The CDR3 is CASSLTGFNQPQHF. CDR3 bases: TGTGCCAGCAGCTTAACAGGGTTCAATCAGCCCCAGCATTTT.

This clone was recorded a few times. V usage is TRBV19 and J usage is TRBJ1-1; 8 nucleotides line up with TRBD1. This CDR3 region has 16 residues. V trimming: 4 bases; J trimming: 4 bases; junction bases outside the gene matches: 11. Germline lookup yields CDR1 LNHDA and CDR2 SQIVND (reference sequence). For the CDR3, the DNA is TGTGCCAGTAGTAGCAACCGCAGGGGGCTTAGCACTGAAGCTTTCTTT. Its translation: CASSSNRRGLSTEAFF. The variable domain in full, completed from reference TRBV19 and TRBJ1-1, reads DGGITQSPKYLFRKEGQNVTLSCEQNLNHDAMYWYRQDPGQGLRLIYYSQIVNDFQKGDIAEGYSVSREKKESFPLTVTSAQKNPTAFYLCASSSNRRGLSTEAFFGQGTRLTVV.

V gene TRBV5-6 combines with J gene TRBJ2-5; 7 positions agree with TRBD1. With 1 base clipped from V and 11 bases from J, the junction kept 11 bases outside the gene matches. The CDR3 covers 14 residues. CDR1 and CDR2 from the germline V gene are SGHDT and YYEEEE. The CDR3 nucleotides are TGTGCCAGCAGCTTGTGGAAGGGGGCAAGGGAGCAGTACTTC. This translates into CASSLWKGAREQYF. Full variable domain (outside the CDR3, taken from reference TRBV5-6 and TRBJ2-5): DAGVTQSPTHLIKTRGQQVTLRCSPKSGHDTVSWYQQALGQGPQFIFQYYEEEERQRGNFPDRFSGHQFPNYSSELNVNALLLGDSALYLCASSLWKGAREQYFGPGTRLLVL.

This clone was picked up one time. The rearrangement links TRBV28 to TRBJ1-2; D is unresolved. V lost 2 bases and J lost 3, with 7 bases in between. Germline CDR1 and CDR2: MDHEN and SYDVKM. This CDR3 has 13 amino acids. This chain's CDR3 is CASSLGQYYGYTF. DNA for the CDR3: TGTGCCAGCAGTTTAGGTCAGTACTATGGCTACACCTTC.

This chain uses TRBV27 with TRBJ2-2, with D perhaps matching TRBD1 (6 bases). CDR3 length equals 15 residues. Trimming shortened V by 2 bases and J by 4 bases, and 11 bases separated the two germline ends. In germline, CDR1 is MNHEY, CDR2 SMNVEV (reference sequence). CDR3 sequence: CASSLTQGTTGELFF. The CDR3 bases are TGTGCCAGCAGTTTAACGCAGGGGACCACCGGGGAGCTGTTTTTT.

V and J are TRBV4-1 and TRBJ2-2; the match to TRBD2 covers 9 bases. From germline, CDR1 is MGHRA and CDR2 YSYEKL. CDR3 size: 17 residues. V was clipped by 3 bases and J by 4 bases; unmatched bases: 9. CDR3: CASSHHMAGGPTGELFF. The CDR3 DNA reads as TGCGCCAGCAGCCACCACATGGCGGGGGGGCCCACCGGGGAGCTGTTTTTT.

This clone has more than one count but fewer than ten. This chain connects TRBV7-2 to TRBJ2-5; tentatively, D is TRBD1 (6 bases). Trimming removed 5 bases from V and 2 bases from J, with 12 bases in between. Per the germline V gene, CDR1 is SGHTA and CDR2 is FQGNSA. There are 14 residues in the CDR3. The CDR3 region is CASSKQGRQETQYF. CDR3 DNA: TGTGCCAGCAGCAAGCAGGGGCGGCAAGAGACCCAGTACTTC.

This clone was detected a few times. CDR3 in amino acids: CASSLAPRGHEQFF. CDR3 bases: TGTGCCAGTAGTCTCGCCCCCAGGGGACACGAGCAGTTCTTC. The genes are TRBV19 and TRBJ2-1, with a possible D match to TRBD1 (6 bases). Germline loops: CDR1 LNHDA, CDR2 SQIVND (reference sequence). This CDR3 is built from 14 residues. The V end was cut by 5 bases, the J end by 10 bases, with 18 bases between.

On this clone itself: The same CDR3 also results from other DNA sequences found in this sample. The V and J genes are TRBV7-9 and TRBJ2-7; TRBD1 is a possible D gene (6 bases). The CDR3 consists of 12 residues. The V and J ends lost 8 bases and 3 bases respectively, with 11 bases between them. Germline V CDR1 and CDR2: SEHNR, FQNEAQ (reference sequence). CDR3 residues: CASSQGRYEQYF. The CDR3 nucleotides are TGTGCCAGCTCCCAGGGGCGCTACGAGCAGTACTTC.

The rearrangement links TRBV29-1 to TRBJ2-1; 13 nucleotides agree with TRBD2. V lost 0 bases to trimming and J lost 5 bases; unmatched junction nucleotides: 7. The germline V gene encodes CDR1 SQVTM and CDR2 ANQGSEA. The CDR3 covers 17 residues. CDR3 loop: CSVEDPGLAGDHNEQFF. The CDR3 nucleotides are TGCAGCGTTGAAGATCCCGGACTAGCGGGGGACCACAATGAGCAGTTCTTC.

This chain uses TRBV18 with TRBJ2-3; no clear D. The V and J ends lost 5 bases and 3 bases respectively, with 9 bases between them. This CDR3 region has 13 residues. The V gene's germline CDR1 is KGHSH and CDR2 LQKENI. CDR3 bases: TGTGCCAGCTCAGAGACACAGACAGATACGCAGTATTTT. It translates to CASSETQTDTQYF.

The rearrangement joins TRBV19 to TRBJ1-1; 10 positions agree with TRBD1. This CDR3 spans 14 amino acids. Germline CDR1 and CDR2: LNHDA and SQIVND (reference sequence). V dropped 7 bases and J dropped 3; count of bases not matched to a gene: 5. The CDR3 protein is CASTRTGGYTEAFF. CDR3 nucleotide sequence: TGTGCCAGTACCAGGACAGGGGGATACACTGAAGCTTTCTTT.

The CDR3 coding sequence is TGCGCCAGCAGCTTGGCCCCTACAGGGTCCGCGGGGACCCAGTACTTC. It encodes CASSLAPTGSAGTQYF. The gene calls are TRBV5-1 and TRBJ2-5, with D maybe TRBD1 (6 bases). The germline CDR1 and CDR2 sequences are SGHRS and YFSETQ. The V and J ends lost 0 bases and 7 bases respectively, with 19 bases between them. There are 16 residues in the CDR3.

The chain couples TRBV15 to TRBJ2-7; 9 bases match TRBD1. Per the germline V gene, CDR1 is LNHNV and CDR2 is YYDKDF (reference sequence). The J segment lost 7 bases and the V segment lost 3 bases, leaving 10 bases of the junction unmatched. The CDR3 loop spans 15 amino acids. The CDR3 loop is CATSSSPGTGLEQYF. The CDR3 DNA sequence: TGTGCCACCAGCAGCAGTCCCGGGACAGGGCTGGAGCAGTACTTC.

The chain employs TRBV5-6 and TRBJ2-5; D uncertain. The DNA end is a closer match to TRBJ2-7, so the J assignment may be wrong. Germline-derived CDR1 and CDR2 are SGHDT and YYEEEE. The CDR3 consists of 13 residues. The DNA for the CDR3 is TGTGCCAGCAGCTATGCAGGTCCCTACGAGCAGTACTTC. Residues: CASSYAGPYEQYF.

In this sample, this clone turned up a few times. The chain recombines TRBV27 with TRBJ2-7; D is possibly TRBD1 (6 bases). Trimming removed 6 bases at V and 4 bases at J, with 16 bases between. Germline V gives CDR1 MNHEY, CDR2 SMNVEV (reference sequence). This CDR3 contains 14 residues. CDR3 sequence: CASRAQGSLYEQYF. The CDR3 DNA reads as TGTGCCAGCAGGGCACAGGGCAGCCTTTACGAGCAGTACTTC.

This chain links TRBV28 with TRBJ1-5, with D possibly TRBD1 on 5 matching bases. Germline CDR1 and CDR2: MDHEN and SYDVKM. The CDR3 spans 16 residues. V was pared by 2 bases and J by 2 bases, with 13 bases between. DNA of the CDR3: TGTGCCAGCAGTTTACTGGGGGGACGTGGCAATCAGCCCCAGCATTTT. Residues: CASSLLGGRGNQPQHF.

This chain connects TRBV27 to TRBJ1-6; 7 nucleotides match TRBD1. CDR3 length: 15 amino acids. The V gene end was trimmed by 2 bases and the J gene end by 7 bases; junction bases not matched to a gene: 5. Germline V gene sequence: CDR1 MNHEY, CDR2 SMNVEV (reference sequence). In DNA, the CDR3 is TGTGCCAGCAGTTTAGGGACAGCGCCCAATTCACCCCTCCACTTT. Residues: CASSLGTAPNSPLHF.

The chain combines TRBV6-5 with TRBJ1-5, with unresolved D. Germline-derived CDR1 and CDR2 are MNHEY and SVGAGI. V lost 2 bases and J 6 bases, leaving 8 bases between the germline ends. The CDR3 length is 13 residues. Here the CDR3 reads CASSYRRSQPQHF. The CDR3 nucleotides are TGTGCCAGCAGTTACCGTCGGTCTCAGCCCCAGCATTTT.

V is TRBV4-2 and J is TRBJ2-7; TRBD1 aligns across 7 bases. Trimming cost V 0 bases and J 6 bases; bases outside gene matches: 5. Germline values: CDR1 LGHNA, CDR2 YNFKEQ. This CDR3 has 14 amino acids. For the CDR3, the DNA is TGTGCCAGCAGCCAAGATGTACAGGGGTCCGAGCAGTACTTC. It encodes CASSQDVQGSEQYF.